The source of this T cell receptor beta chain is a study of T cell repertoires in cytomegalovirus infection. Study at large: Selected CMV epitopes included recently identified HLA-C-restricted ones as well as well-studied HLA-B-restricted ones. Public TCR beta signatures provided an indication of both CMV infection and a matching HLA type.

With regard to this clonotype: Its antigen remains unidentified.

TCRdb used MiXCR to reprocess the reads, holding one entry per CDR3 protein. The sample yields roughly 990,000 distinct CDR3 sequences, less than 40% seen once. Study outcomes and limitations: Ex vivo responses were dominated by HLA-C-restricted CMV-specific TCR beta clonotypes.

From germline, CDR1 is SGHRS and CDR2 YFSETQ. The ends were cut back, 6 bases at V and 1 base at J, with 7 bases in the middle. The CDR3 is 12 residues long. The receptor's source is a human donor in good health (CMV status not recorded). Some clones in this sample may be carry-over from other donors' samples. The gene calls are TRBV5-1 and TRBJ2-5; D not resolved. This material consisted of cultured CD8+ T cells from PBMCs, taken from culture after CMV antigen stimulation. In DNA, the CDR3 is TGCGCCAGCAAGGGCAGCCAAGAGACCCAGTACTTC. Its protein is CASKGSQETQYF. Full variable domain (rest looked up from reference TRBV5-1 and TRBJ2-5): KAGVTQTPRYLIKTRGQQVTLSCSPISGHRSVSWYQQTPGQGLQFLFEYFSETQRNKGNFPGRFSGRQFSNSRSEMNVSTLELGDSALYLCASKGSQETQYFGPGTRLLVL.